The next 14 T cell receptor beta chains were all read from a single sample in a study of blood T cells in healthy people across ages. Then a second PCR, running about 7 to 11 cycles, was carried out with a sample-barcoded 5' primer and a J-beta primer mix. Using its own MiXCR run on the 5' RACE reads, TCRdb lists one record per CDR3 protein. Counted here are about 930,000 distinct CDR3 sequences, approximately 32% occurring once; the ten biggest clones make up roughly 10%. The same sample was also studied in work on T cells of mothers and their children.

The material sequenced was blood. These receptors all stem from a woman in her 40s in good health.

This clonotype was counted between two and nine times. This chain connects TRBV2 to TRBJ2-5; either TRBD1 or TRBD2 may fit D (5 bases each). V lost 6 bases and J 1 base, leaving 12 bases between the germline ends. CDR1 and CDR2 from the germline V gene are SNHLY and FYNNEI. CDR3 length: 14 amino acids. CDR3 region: CASRESGGQETQYF. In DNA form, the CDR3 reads TGTGCCAGCAGGGAGTCTGGGGGCCAAGAGACCCAGTACTTC.

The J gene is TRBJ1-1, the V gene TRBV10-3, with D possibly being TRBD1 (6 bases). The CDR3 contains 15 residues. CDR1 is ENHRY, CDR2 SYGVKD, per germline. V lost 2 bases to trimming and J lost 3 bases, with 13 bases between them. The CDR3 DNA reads TGTGCCATCAGTGAGCCCCGTAGGGGGGACACTGAAGCTTTCTTT. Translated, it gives CAISEPRRGDTEAFF.

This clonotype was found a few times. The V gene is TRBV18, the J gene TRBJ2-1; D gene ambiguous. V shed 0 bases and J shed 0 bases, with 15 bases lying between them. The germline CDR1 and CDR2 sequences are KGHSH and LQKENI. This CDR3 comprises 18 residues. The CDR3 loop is CASSPPGFVLSSYNEQFF. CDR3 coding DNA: TGTGCCAGCTCACCACCGGGTTTTGTCCTTAGCTCCTACAATGAGCAGTTCTTC.

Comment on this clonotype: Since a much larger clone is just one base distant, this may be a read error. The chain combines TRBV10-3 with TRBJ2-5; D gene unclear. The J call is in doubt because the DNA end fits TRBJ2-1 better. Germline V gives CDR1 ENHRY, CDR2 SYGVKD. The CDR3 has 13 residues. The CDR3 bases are TGTGCCATCAGTGACGGCCAGCAAGAGACCCAGTTCTTC. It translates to CAISDGQQETQFF.

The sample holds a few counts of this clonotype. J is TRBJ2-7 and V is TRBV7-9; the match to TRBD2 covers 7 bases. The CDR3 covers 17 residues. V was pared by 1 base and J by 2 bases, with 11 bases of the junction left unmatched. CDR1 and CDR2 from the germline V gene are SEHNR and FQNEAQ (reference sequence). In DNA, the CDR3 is TGTGCCAGCAGCTTAGGGGGAGGGGCGGGGGTGCCCTACGAGCAGTACTTC. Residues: CASSLGGGAGVPYEQYF.

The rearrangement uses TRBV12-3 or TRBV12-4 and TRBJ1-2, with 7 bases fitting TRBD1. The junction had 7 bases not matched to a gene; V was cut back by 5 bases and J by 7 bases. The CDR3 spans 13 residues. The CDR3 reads CASSPHRGSGYTF. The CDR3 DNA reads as TGTGCCAGCAGTCCGCACAGGGGAAGTGGCTACACCTTC.

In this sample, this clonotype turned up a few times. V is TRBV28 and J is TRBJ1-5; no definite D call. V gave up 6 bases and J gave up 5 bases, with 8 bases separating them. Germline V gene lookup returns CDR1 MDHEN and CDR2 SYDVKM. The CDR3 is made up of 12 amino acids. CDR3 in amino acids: CASRRYDQPQHF. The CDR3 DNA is TGTGCCAGCAGGCGTTACGATCAGCCCCAGCATTTT.

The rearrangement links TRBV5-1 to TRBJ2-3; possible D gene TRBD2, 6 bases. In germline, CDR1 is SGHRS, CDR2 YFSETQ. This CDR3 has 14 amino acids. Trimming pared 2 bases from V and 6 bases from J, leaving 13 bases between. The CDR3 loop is CASSFGRGRDTQYF. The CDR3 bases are TGCGCCAGCAGCTTCGGTCGGGGGAGGGATACGCAGTATTTT.

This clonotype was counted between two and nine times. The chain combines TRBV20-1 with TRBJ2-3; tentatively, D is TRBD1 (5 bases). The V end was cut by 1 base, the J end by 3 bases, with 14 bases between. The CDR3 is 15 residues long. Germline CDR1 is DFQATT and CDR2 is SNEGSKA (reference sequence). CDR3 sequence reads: CSARGGSERTDTQYF. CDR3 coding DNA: TGCAGTGCTAGAGGGGGCAGTGAGAGGACAGATACGCAGTATTTT.

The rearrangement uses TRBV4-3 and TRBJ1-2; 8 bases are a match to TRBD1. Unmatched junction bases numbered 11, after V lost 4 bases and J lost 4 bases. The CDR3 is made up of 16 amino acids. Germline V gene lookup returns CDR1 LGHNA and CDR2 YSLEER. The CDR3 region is CASSPGYRGSGYGYTF. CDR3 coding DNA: TGCGCCAGCAGCCCGGGGTACAGGGGGTCAGGCTATGGCTACACCTTC.

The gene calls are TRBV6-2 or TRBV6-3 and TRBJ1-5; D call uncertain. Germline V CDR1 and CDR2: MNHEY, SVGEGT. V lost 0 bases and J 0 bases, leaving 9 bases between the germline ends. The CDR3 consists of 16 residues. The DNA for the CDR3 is TGTGCCAGCAGTTACTCCGTCGTCTATAGCAATCAGCCCCAGCATTTT. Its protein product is CASSYSVVYSNQPQHF.

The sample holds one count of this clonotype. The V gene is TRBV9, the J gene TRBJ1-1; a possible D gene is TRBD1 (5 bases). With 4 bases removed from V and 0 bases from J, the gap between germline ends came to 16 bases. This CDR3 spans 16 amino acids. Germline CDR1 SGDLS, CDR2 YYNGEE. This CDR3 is CASSPQVRVMNTEAFF. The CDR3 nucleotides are TGTGCCAGCAGCCCCCAGGTCAGGGTTATGAACACTGAAGCTTTCTTT.

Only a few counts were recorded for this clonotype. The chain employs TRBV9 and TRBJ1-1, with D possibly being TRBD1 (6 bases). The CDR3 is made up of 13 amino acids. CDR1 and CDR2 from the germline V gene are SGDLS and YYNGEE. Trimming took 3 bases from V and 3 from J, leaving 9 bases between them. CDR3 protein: CASSAGGYTEAFF. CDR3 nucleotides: TGTGCCAGCAGCGCCGGGGGCTACACTGAAGCTTTCTTT.

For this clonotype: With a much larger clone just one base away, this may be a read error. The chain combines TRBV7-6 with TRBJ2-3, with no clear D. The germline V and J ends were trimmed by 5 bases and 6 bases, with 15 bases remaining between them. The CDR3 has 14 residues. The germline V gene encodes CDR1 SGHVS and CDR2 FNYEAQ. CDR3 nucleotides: TGTGCCAGCAGCCCGAAGGTGGTAGTCGATACGCAGTATTTT. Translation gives CASSPKVVVDTQYF. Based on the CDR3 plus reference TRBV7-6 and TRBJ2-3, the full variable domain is GAGVSQSPRYKVTKRGQDVALRCDPISGHVSLYWYRQALGQGPEFLTYFNYEAQQDKSGLPNDRFSAERPEGSISTLTIQRTEQRDSAMYRCASSPKVVVDTQYFGPGTRLTVL.